Below are 2 T cell receptor beta chains sequenced from a single sample in a study of blood T cell repertoires in COVID-19. Sequencing used immunoSEQ multiplex PCR; TCRdb keeps in-frame clones, though not all of them. This repertoire shows around 330,000 clones, about 91% found once; its top ten account for approximately 8.8%. The sequenced material came from PBMCs or T cells enriched from blood (not recorded which). Receptor source: a woman aged 40 to 50 who had recovered from COVID-19.

This clone was seen a single time. V is TRBV7-6 and J is TRBJ1-1, with D tentatively TRBD1 (6 bases). V was cut by 5 bases and J by 5 bases, with 12 bases left in between. The CDR3 spans 13 residues. The germline gives CDR1 SGHVS, CDR2 FNYEAQ. CDR3: CASSPRQGTEAFF. Written as DNA, the CDR3 is TGTGCCAGCAGCCCCCGGCAGGGGACTGAAGCTTTCTTT.

The chain carries TRBV28 and TRBJ1-3; D remains unclear. The CDR3 covers 16 residues. The germline V and J ends were trimmed by 5 bases and 7 bases, with 21 bases remaining between them. Germline CDR1 MDHEN, CDR2 SYDVKM. The CDR3 reads CASSLNPMGAGNTIYF. The CDR3 coding sequence is TGTGCCAGCAGTCTAAACCCCATGGGTGCGGGGAACACCATATATTTT.